This T cell receptor beta chain is drawn from a study of OX40 agonist ivuxolimab in advanced cancers. Study outcomes and limitations: Low normalized T-cell clonal expansion also characterized some of the nonresponders.

The CDR3 loop spans 13 amino acids. Germline CDR1 reads LNHDA; CDR2 reads SQIVND (reference sequence). The repertoire was sequenced with immunoSEQ multiplex PCR; TCRdb's copy has only in-frame clones and lacks some. The sample records about 83,000 clones, roughly 89% being singletons. A word on this clone: The antigen remains unidentified. One end of the junction is discordant with germline, which a read error may explain.

The sequences come from CD4+ or CD8+ T cells sorted from blood, collected in a trial of the OX40 agonist ivuxolimab. J is TRBJ1-1 and V is TRBV19; D remains unclear. This receptor was obtained from an adult with an advanced solid tumor such as melanoma, head and neck, liver or kidney cancer. DNA of the CDR3: TGTGCCAGTAGTACCTCGTTGCGTGCTGAGGCTTTCTTT. Its protein is CASSTSLRAEAFF. Full variable domain (remainder filled in from reference TRBV19 and TRBJ1-1): DGGITQSPKYLFRKEGQNVTLSCEQNLNHDAMYWYRQDPGQGLRLIYYSQIVNDFQKGDIAEGYSVSREKKESFPLTVTSAQKNPTAFYLCASSTSLRAEAFFGQGTRLTVV.